The 27 T cell receptor beta chains in this list originate from one sample, sequenced in a study of blood T cell repertoires in COVID-19 (dated by TCRdb to 2020 to 2021). Library creation used the immunoSEQ multiplex PCR assay. Held by TCRdb, this immuneACCESS table contains in-frame sequences only and omits some clones. Under half of the omission traces to an unresolved V gene where checked; the cause of the rest is unknown. This sample lists about 170,000 clones; 79% were detected once. Clones ranked in the top ten supply about 20% of the sample. Sequences were obtained from PBMCs or T cells enriched from blood (not recorded which). The receptors stem from a woman in her sixties or seventies in a cohort exposed to, infected with or recovered from COVID-19 (not recorded which).

There are a few counts of this clone. The rearrangement links TRBV19 to TRBJ1-2; D remains unclear. The germline CDR1 and CDR2 sequences are LNHDA and SQIVND (reference sequence). V was cut by 6 bases and J by 8 bases, with 22 bases left in between. CDR3 length: 15 amino acids. CDR3 in amino acids: CASRSSLVEEVGYTF. CDR3 sequence (DNA): TGTGCCAGTAGATCTTCTTTGGTGGAAGAGGTGGGCTACACCTTC.

The gene calls are TRBV12-3 or TRBV12-4 and TRBJ1-1; D not resolved. V was shortened by 6 bases and J by 3 bases, with 11 bases between the two germline ends. CDR3 length equals 13 residues. The CDR3 DNA sequence: TGTGCCAGCAGCCCGAGACAAGACACTGAAGCTTTCTTT. It yields the protein CASSPRQDTEAFF.

The chain is built from TRBV4-2 and TRBJ1-6, with TRBD1 matching 8 bases. Losses at the gene ends were 4 bases for V and 10 bases for J; bases not matched to a gene: 6. From germline, CDR1 is LGHNA and CDR2 YNFKEQ. The CDR3 runs to 14 residues. The DNA of the CDR3 is TGTGCCAGCAGCCGAGGACAGGGAGGGTCACCCCTCCACTTT. This translates into CASSRGQGGSPLHF.

CDR3 nucleotides: TGTGCCAGCAGCCAAGAGGTGGCAGGATATGAAAAACTGTTTTTT. Amino acid sequence: CASSQEVAGYEKLFF. The chain links TRBV4-2 to TRBJ1-4; D is ambiguous. Trimming removed 0 bases at V and 6 bases at J, with 11 bases between. This CDR3 is 15 amino acids long. Germline V gene sequence: CDR1 LGHNA, CDR2 YNFKEQ.

The chain recombines TRBV19 with TRBJ1-1, with D tentatively TRBD1 (6 bases). The V gene's germline CDR1 is LNHDA and CDR2 SQIVND (reference sequence). The CDR3 covers 13 residues. The V gene lost 5 bases and the J gene lost 4 bases, with 11 bases spanning the gap. CDR3 region: CASSQRGSTEAFF. The CDR3 DNA reads as TGTGCCAGTAGTCAGAGGGGGAGCACTGAAGCTTTCTTT.

The chain links TRBV19 to TRBJ2-5; TRBD1 is a possible D gene (6 bases). The germline V gene has CDR1 LNHDA and CDR2 SQIVND (reference sequence). V lost 5 bases, J lost 5 bases, and 15 bases lay in between. CDR3 length equals 14 residues. For the CDR3, the DNA is TGTGCCAGTAGTGGAAGCCCTAGGGGGGAGACCCAGTACTTC. Encoded protein: CASSGSPRGETQYF.

The chain joins TRBV3-1 (or the pseudogene TRBV3-2) to TRBJ2-3; the D gene is possibly TRBD1 (6 bases). The CDR3 contains 16 residues. Trimming took off 4 bases at V and 5 bases at J, with 19 bases between the two ends. Germline V gene data show CDR1 as LGHDT and CDR2 as YNNKEL (reference sequence). The CDR3 DNA sequence: TGTGCCAGCAGCCCCGCGGACAGTATCCTCGGAGATACGCAGTATTTT. This gives the protein CASSPADSILGDTQYF.

The chain employs TRBV15 and TRBJ2-7; 9 positions agree with TRBD1. The CDR3 consists of 15 residues. Trimming removed 1 base from V and 3 bases from J; junction bases left unmatched: 4. Germline values: CDR1 LNHNV, CDR2 YYDKDF (reference sequence). The CDR3 coding sequence is TGTGCCACCAGCAGAGGGGGGACAGGGTTCTACGAGCAGTACTTC. It translates to CATSRGGTGFYEQYF.

The V call is TRBV18, the J call TRBJ1-5; D gene unclear. V was trimmed by 3 bases and J by 0 bases, leaving 9 bases between them. The CDR3 loop spans 15 amino acids. Germline CDR1 reads KGHSH; CDR2 reads LQKENI. The DNA for the CDR3 is TGTGCCAGCTCACCGAACCAGAATAGCAATCAGCCCCAGCATTTT. This sequence encodes CASSPNQNSNQPQHF.

V and J are TRBV7-2 and TRBJ2-7; the match to TRBD2 covers 15 bases. Germline V CDR1 and CDR2: SGHTA, FQGNSA. This CDR3 is 19 amino acids long. V was pared by 5 bases and J by 6 bases, with 17 bases of the junction left unmatched. CDR3 amino acids: CASSQTPGLAGGRGSEQYF. The CDR3 DNA reads as TGTGCCAGCAGCCAAACACCGGGACTAGCGGGAGGAAGGGGTTCCGAGCAGTACTTC. The full variable domain, its missing parts supplied by reference TRBV7-2 and TRBJ2-7, is GAGVSQSPSNKVTEKGKDVELRCDPISGHTALYWYRQSLGQGLEFLIYFQGNSAPDKSGLPSDRFSAERTGGSVSTLTIQRTQQEDSAVYLCASSQTPGLAGGRGSEQYFGPGTRLTVT.

This clone was detected only a few times. CDR3 region: CASSLDGGLPFSGANVLTF. The CDR3 nucleotides are TGTGCCAGCAGCTTGGACGGGGGGCTGCCATTCTCTGGGGCCAACGTCCTGACTTTC. V gene TRBV5-5 combines with J gene TRBJ2-6; TRBD2 is a possible D gene (7 bases). V gave up 0 bases and J gave up 0 bases, with 16 bases separating them. This CDR3 has 19 residues. Per the germline V gene, CDR1 is SGHKS and CDR2 is YYEKEE (reference sequence).

A note on this clone: A read error may produce the germline difference seen at one junction end. The CDR3 protein is CASSGTRPTQNF. CDR3 coding DNA: TGTGCCAGTTCCGGGACTAGACCCACCCAAAACTTC. This chain connects TRBV28 to TRBJ2-7; 8 bases are a match to TRBD2. Germline V lookup: CDR1 MDHEN, CDR2 SYDVKM. The CDR3 is made up of 12 amino acids. Together with reference TRBV28 and TRBJ2-7, the CDR3 gives the full variable domain: DVKVTQSSRYLVKRTGEKVFLECVQDMDHENMFWYRQDPGLGLRLIYFSYDVKMKEKGDIPEGYSVSREKKERFSLILESASTNQTSMYLCASSGTRPTQNFGPGTRLTVT.

This clone occurred a few times. CDR3 sequence reads: CASRGVGYNEQFF. The DNA of the CDR3 is TGTGCCAGCAGAGGGGTTGGGTACAATGAGCAGTTCTTC. This chain connects TRBV7-2 to TRBJ2-1, with a tentative D call TRBD1 (5 bases). Trimming left V 6 bases short and J 4 bases short, with 10 bases between. The CDR3 extends over 13 amino acids. The germline CDR1 and CDR2 sequences are SGHTA and FQGNSA.

V is TRBV11-2 and J is TRBJ1-3; the D gene is possibly TRBD1 (5 bases). This CDR3 has 15 amino acids. CDR1 is SGHAT, CDR2 FQNNGV, per germline. V lost 5 bases, J lost 0 bases, and 11 bases lay in between. CDR3 residues: CASSGLGGSGNTIYF. CDR3 DNA: TGTGCCAGCAGCGGACTGGGGGGCTCTGGAAACACCATATATTTT.

V and J are TRBV6-5 and TRBJ2-5; possibly TRBD2 for D (6 bases). Germline assignment: CDR1 MNHEY and CDR2 SVGAGI. The CDR3 has 11 residues. The germline V and J ends were trimmed by 11 bases and 0 bases, with 7 bases remaining between them. The CDR3: CAGGNQETQYF. CDR3 DNA: TGTGCCGGGGGGAACCAAGAGACCCAGTACTTC.

This clone was counted between two and nine times. The J gene is TRBJ1-2, the V gene TRBV7-9, with TRBD1 matching over 8 bases. This CDR3 spans 14 amino acids. V dropped 7 bases and J dropped 4; count of bases not matched to a gene: 8. Germline V lookup: CDR1 SEHNR, CDR2 FQNEAQ (reference sequence). DNA of the CDR3: TGTGCCAGCAACCGACAGGGGAGGGGCTATGGCTACACCTTC. Residues: CASNRQGRGYGYTF.

The chain couples TRBV28 to TRBJ2-5; 9 bases line up with TRBD2. CDR1 is MDHEN, CDR2 SYDVKM, per germline. This CDR3 has 14 amino acids. V lost 10 bases, J lost 2 bases, and 8 bases stayed unmatched. CDR3 coding DNA: TGTGCCACCGCTCGCGGGGGGGGGCAAGAGACCCAGTACTTC. Protein: CATARGGGQETQYF.

The sample holds a few counts of this clone. This chain links TRBV11-3 with TRBJ2-5; D ambiguous. V shed 3 bases and J shed 4 bases, with 6 bases lying between them. Germline CDR1 and CDR2: SGHNT and YENEEA. The CDR3 is 12 amino acids. The DNA for the CDR3 is TGTGCCAGCAGCTTTCCACTAGAGACCCAGTACTTC. This encodes CASSFPLETQYF. Full variable domain (outside the CDR3, taken from reference TRBV11-3 and TRBJ2-5): EAGVVQSPRYKIIEKKQPVAFWCNPISGHNTLYWYLQNLGQGPELLIRYENEEAVDDSQLPKDRFSAERLKGVDSTLKIQPAELGDSAVYLCASSFPLETQYFGPGTRLLVL.

J is TRBJ1-6 and V is TRBV5-1; maybe TRBD1 (5 bases). V was clipped by 4 bases and J by 5 bases, with 13 bases between them. This CDR3 spans 15 amino acids. Per the germline V gene, CDR1 is SGHRS and CDR2 is YFSETQ. This CDR3 is CASSMITGNNSPLHF. CDR3 bases: TGCGCCAGCAGCATGATAACAGGAAATAATTCACCCCTCCACTTT. The full variable domain, rest sourced from reference TRBV5-1 and TRBJ1-6, is KAGVTQTPRYLIKTRGQQVTLSCSPISGHRSVSWYQQTPGQGLQFLFEYFSETQRNKGNFPGRFSGRQFSNSRSEMNVSTLELGDSALYLCASSMITGNNSPLHFGNGTRLTVT.

The chain carries TRBV10-2 and TRBJ1-2, with TRBD1 matching over 9 bases. The CDR3 sequence is 17 residues long. With 2 bases clipped from V and 3 bases from J, the junction kept 10 bases outside the gene matches. CDR1 is WSHSY and CDR2 is SAAADI in the germline V gene. DNA for the CDR3: TGCGCCAGCAGTGAGCCCCAGACAGGGGGTTTGGACTATGGCTACACCTTC. Translation: CASSEPQTGGLDYGYTF.

This clone has just one count. The gene calls are TRBV3-1 (or the pseudogene TRBV3-2) and TRBJ2-3; a possible D gene is TRBD1 (5 bases). With 4 bases removed from V and 8 bases from J, the gap between germline ends came to 13 bases. This CDR3 has 13 residues. The germline V gene has CDR1 LGHDT and CDR2 YNNKEL (reference sequence). CDR3 DNA sequence: TGTGCCAGCAGCCCGACAGCAGCAGTTACGCAGTATTTT. As protein: CASSPTAAVTQYF.

The chain carries TRBV5-1 and TRBJ2-5; the D gene is possibly TRBD2 (7 bases). Germline assignment: CDR1 SGHRS and CDR2 YFSETQ. The CDR3 has 13 residues. Trimming left V 5 bases short and J 4 bases short, with 12 bases between. The CDR3 protein is CASRKGEGETQYF. The CDR3 coding sequence is TGCGCCAGCAGAAAGGGGGAGGGAGAGACCCAGTACTTC.

V and J are TRBV20-1 and TRBJ2-7; D gene unclear. Germline lookup yields CDR1 DFQATT and CDR2 SNEGSKA (reference sequence). CDR3 length equals 11 residues. With 0 bases removed from V and 4 bases from J, the gap between germline ends came to 4 bases. CDR3 DNA: TGCAGTGCTAGAGATCTATACGAGCAGTACTTC. It specifies CSARDLYEQYF.

V is TRBV15 and J is TRBJ2-7; TRBD2 agrees at 10 bases. Per germline, CDR1 LNHNV and CDR2 YYDKDF (reference sequence). The trim removed 1 base at V and 5 bases at J, leaving 11 bases unmatched. This CDR3 comprises 17 residues. CDR3 nucleotide sequence: TGTGCCACCAGCAGAGGTCAGGGCGGGACTAGCGATGACGAGCAGTACTTC. Encoded protein: CATSRGQGGTSDDEQYF.

The chain recombines TRBV3-1 (or the pseudogene TRBV3-2) with TRBJ1-5; D is uncertain. Germline V gene sequence: CDR1 LGHDT, CDR2 YNNKEL (reference sequence). The CDR3 runs 13 residues. With 4 bases removed from V and 9 bases from J, the gap between germline ends came to 13 bases. The CDR3 sequence: CASSLGGGGPQHF. The DNA for the CDR3 is TGTGCCAGCAGCCTGGGTGGTGGAGGGCCCCAGCATTTT.

This chain links TRBV28 with TRBJ2-7; possibly TRBD1 for D (6 bases). V was cut by 6 bases and J by 3 bases, with 21 bases left in between. The length of the CDR3 is 16 residues. CDR1 and CDR2 (germline): MDHEN, SYDVKM. CDR3 coding DNA: TGTGCCAGCAGGGTCAGGGGCGCTGCATGGGGCTACGAGCAGTACTTC. Residues: CASRVRGAAWGYEQYF.

The CDR3 loop is CSARGQNEAFF. CDR3 sequence (DNA): TGCAGTGCTAGAGGACAGAACGAAGCTTTCTTT. The rearrangement uses TRBV20-1 and TRBJ1-1, with a weak D call TRBD1 (5 bases). Deletions cut 1 base from V and 8 bases from J, with 8 bases between. The length of the CDR3 is 11 residues. The germline V gene encodes CDR1 DFQATT and CDR2 SNEGSKA (reference sequence).